This passage covers 6 T cell receptor beta chains from one sample sequenced in a study of ipilimumab plus nivolumab after autologous stem cell transplantation. TCRdb's table, derived via immunoSEQ multiplex PCR, lists solely in-frame clones and lacks some. The data show 40,000 to 45,000 clones, around 92% seen once. Sample: PBMCs, taken in a trial of ipilimumab plus nivolumab as post-transplant consolidation. These receptors all come from a male donor with multiple myeloma.

This sequence joins TRBV2 and TRBJ2-7; TRBD2 is a possible D gene (6 bases). Trimming took 9 bases from V and 5 from J, leaving 20 bases between them. CDR3 length equals 14 residues. Germline V gives CDR1 SNHLY, CDR2 FYNNEI. CDR3 sequence: CARKRVSSVNEQYF. The CDR3 DNA sequence: TGTGCCAGAAAGCGGGTCTCCTCGGTAAACGAGCAGTACTTC.

This clone was recorded once. The J gene is TRBJ2-1, the V gene TRBV6-6; D ambiguous. Germline loops: CDR1 MNHNY, CDR2 SVGAGI (reference sequence). V shed 7 bases and J shed 8 bases, with 9 bases lying between them. The CDR3 length is 11 residues. The CDR3 loop reads CASIGGDEQFF. The CDR3 DNA is TGTGCCAGCATAGGTGGGGATGAGCAGTTCTTC.

The V call is TRBV19, the J call TRBJ2-3; D may correspond to TRBD1 or TRBD2 (5 bases each). Germline CDR1 and CDR2: LNHDA and SQIVND (reference sequence). The CDR3 covers 13 residues. Trimming took 3 bases from V and 5 from J, leaving 9 bases between them. This CDR3 reads CASSIARGDTQYF. The CDR3, as DNA: TGTGCCAGTAGTATCGCGAGGGGAGATACGCAGTATTTT.

This clone was recorded only once. V and J are TRBV2 and TRBJ2-3; D is unclear. The V end lost 4 bases, the J end lost 2 bases, and 4 bases lay between the germline ends. Germline assignment: CDR1 SNHLY and CDR2 FYNNEI. The CDR3 has 12 amino acids. The CDR3 protein is CASSGYTDTQYF. CDR3 coding DNA: TGTGCCAGCAGTGGTTACACAGATACGCAGTATTTT.

The gene calls are TRBV9 and TRBJ2-3; D possibly corresponds to TRBD2 (7 bases). Germline V lookup: CDR1 SGDLS, CDR2 YYNGEE. The CDR3 length is 16 residues. V was cut by 2 bases and J by 5 bases, with 18 bases left in between. The CDR3 DNA reads as TGTGCCAGCAGCGTTGTGGGTCGCGGGGGCGGAGATACGCAGTATTTT. Its translation: CASSVVGRGGGDTQYF. Drawing the rest from reference TRBV9 and TRBJ2-3, the complete variable domain is DSGVTQTPKHLITATGQRVTLRCSPRSGDLSVYWYQQSLDQGLQFLIQYYNGEERAKGNILERFSAQQFPDLHSELNLSSLELGDSALYFCASSVVGRGGGDTQYFGPGTRLTVL.

The V and J genes are TRBV7-2 and TRBJ1-1; TRBD1 might be the D (6 bases). The CDR3 length is 15 residues. The ends were cut back, 5 bases at V and 1 base at J, with 14 bases in the middle. Per the germline V gene, CDR1 is SGHTA and CDR2 is FQGNSA. The DNA for the CDR3 is TGTGCCAGCAGCCTCCGTGGCAGGGGGAACACTGAAGCTTTCTTT. Residues: CASSLRGRGNTEAFF.